A selection of T cell receptor beta chains follows, all from one sample in a study of identifying expanded T cells in peripheral blood. Measured with immunoSEQ multiplex PCR; TCRdb has only the in-frame clones, and not every one. The sample carries 51,000 or so clones, approximately 79% recorded once. The specimen was blood. The receptors here all came from a person aged 18-69 years in good health. CDR3s include the opening cysteine and the closing phenylalanine or tryptophan. Fields, in order: clone size, J gene, D gene, V gene, CDR3 DNA, CDR3 protein. D genes are given only for firm matches. Clone size is not always given. Where it is, it says once, few, many or a class for expanded clones.

. TRBJ2-3 . TRBV7-2 TGTGCCAGCAGCTTAGTTATCGCAGATACGCAGTATTTT CASSLVIADTQYF
. TRBJ2-3 TRBD2 TRBV30 TGTGCCTGGAGTGCAGCAGGCGGCGGGGGGGCCGGTAATACGCAGTATTTT CAWSAAGGGGAGNTQYF
. TRBJ2-7 TRBD2 TRBV27 TGTGCCAGCAGTGACCGCGGGAGTCCCTCCTACGAGCAGTACTTC CASSDRGSPSYEQYF
few TRBJ2-2 . TRBV2 TGTGCCAGCAAGGTGGGCACCGGGGAGCTGTTTTTT CASKVGTGELFF
. TRBJ2-2 TRBD1 TRBV6-5 TGTGCCAGCAGACAGGGGGCCGGGGAGCTGTTTTTT CASRQGAGELFF
. TRBJ2-1 TRBD2 TRBV2 TGTGCCAGCAGTGCCCTAGCGGTATCGGGGCCCGCCTACAATGAGCAGTTCTTC CASSALAVSGPAYNEQFF
. TRBJ2-1 TRBD2 TRBV7-9 TGTGCCAGCAGCCCCTTGGGAGCGGGGGGTGAAAATGAGCAGTTCTTC CASSPLGAGGENEQFF
. TRBJ2-2 . TRBV9 TGTGCCAGCAGCGTAGACCAAAACGCCGGGGAGCTGTTTTTT CASSVDQNAGELFF
. TRBJ1-2 . TRBV19 TGTGCCAGTGAGGGAGGTAGGGGCTACGGTGGCTACACCTTC CASEGGRGYGGYTF
. TRBJ2-5 TRBD2 TRBV9 TGTGCCAGCAGCCGATCGGGGGGAGAGACCCAGTACTTC CASSRSGGETQYF
few TRBJ2-3 . TRBV9 TGTGCCAGCAGCGCTGGGGGCGGACCAGATACGCAGTATTTT CASSAGGGPDTQYF
. TRBJ1-2 TRBD1 TRBV29-1 TGCAGCGTGGGACAGACGCTCTATGGCTACACCTTC CSVGQTLYGYTF
. TRBJ2-7 TRBD1 TRBV14 TGTGCCAGCAGCCACAGGGACAGGGGGTTTGAGCAGTACTTC CASSHRDRGFEQYF
. TRBJ2-7 TRBD2 TRBV7-2 TGTGCCAGCAGTAGGCGGGAGATCGCCTACGAGCAGTACTTC CASSRREIAYEQYF
few TRBJ1-2 . TRBV4-3 TGCGCCAGCAGCCAAGAGAAAGGGCTCGATGGCTACACCTTC CASSQEKGLDGYTF
. TRBJ2-3 TRBD2 TRBV6-1 TGTGCCAGCAGTTGGGGACTAGCAACAGATACGCAGTATTTT CASSWGLATDTQYF
. TRBJ1-2 . TRBV5-6 TGTGCCAGCAGCTTGGTGTCGGGCACGGACTATGGCTACACCTTC CASSLVSGTDYGYTF
. TRBJ2-7 TRBD2 TRBV27 TGTGCCAGCAGTCGACGACTAGCGGGAGGTCGGAGCGAGCAGTACTTC CASSRRLAGGRSEQYF
once TRBJ2-1 TRBD2 TRBV7-9 TGTGCCAGCAGCCCGCTAGCGGGAAATGAGCAGTTCTTC CASSPLAGNEQFF
. TRBJ2-2 TRBD2 TRBV14 TGTGCCAGCAGCCTATTACCGGGACTAGCGGGACCGGGGGAGCTGTTTTTT CASSLLPGLAGPGELFF
. TRBJ2-7 TRBD2 TRBV7-9 TGTGCCAGCAGCTCGTCCGGGACTAGTAGATACGAGCAGTACTTC CASSSSGTSRYEQYF
. TRBJ2-2 . TRBV9 TGTGCCAGCAGCCGAGGTTGGGGAGGCCGGGGAGGCACCGGGGAGCTGTTTTTT CASSRGWGGRGGTGELFF
. TRBJ1-2 . TRBV30 TGTGCCTGGAGTGTACTAGGGGTTAATGGCTACACCTTC CAWSVLGVNGYTF
. TRBJ1-1 TRBD1 TRBV10-3 TGTGCCATCAGTCCGGACAGGGAAAGGGCTTTCTTT CAISPDRERAFF
. TRBJ1-2 TRBD1 TRBV11-2 TGTGCCAGCAGCTTTGCCGGGACAGGGTACGGCTACACCTTC CASSFAGTGYGYTF
. TRBJ2-5 . TRBV7-2 TGTGCCAGCAGCCTGACTATCTCGGATTCCAGGGCGGTGGAGACCCAGTACTTC CASSLTISDSRAVETQYF
once TRBJ1-5 TRBD1 TRBV7-2 TGTGCCAGCAGCTCCCGACAGGGGGGTCAGCCCCAGCATTTT CASSSRQGGQPQHF
. TRBJ1-1 . TRBV11-2 TGTGCCAGCAGCTTAGAGCGGAACACTGAAGCTTTCTTT CASSLERNTEAFF
once TRBJ2-1 . TRBV10-3 TGTGCCATCAACACTGGGTCCCACAATGAGCAGTTCTTC CAINTGSHNEQFF
. TRBJ2-5 TRBD2 TRBV19 TGTGCCAGTAGCCAAGGCCTAGCGGCGGCCGAGACCCAGTACTTC CASSQGLAAAETQYF
. TRBJ2-6 TRBD1 TRBV29-1 TGCAGCGCTTCAACAGGGGGCTCCCTGACTTTC CSASTGGSLTF
few TRBJ2-2 . TRBV5-1 TGCGCCAGCAGCGGAAATCGGGACAAACCCACCGGGGAGCTGTTTTTT CASSGNRDKPTGELFF
. TRBJ2-2 TRBD1 TRBV10-2 TGCGCCACAATTCCGGGACAGGGAAAAAACACCGGGGAGCTGTTTTTT CATIPGQGKNTGELFF
. TRBJ1-1 TRBD1 TRBV6-5 TGTGCCAGCAGTTCCCACGTAGGGGGCGGAAACACTGAAGCTTTCTTT CASSSHVGGGNTEAFF
. TRBJ2-3 TRBD1 TRBV5-1 TGCGCCAGCAGCAGACAGGGGGCGGGCACAGATACGCAGTATTTT CASSRQGAGTDTQYF
. TRBJ1-4 TRBD1 TRBV5-4 TGTGCCAGCAGCTCCGACAGGGATCGTGAAAAACTGTTTTTT CASSSDRDREKLFF
. TRBJ2-1 . TRBV5-8 TGTGCCAGCAGCTTGGTACGTCCCTTCGGCAATGAGCAGTTCTTC CASSLVRPFGNEQFF
. TRBJ2-3 . TRBV14 TGTGCCAGCAGCCAAGTCACGGGGTTAAGAAGGGATACGCAGTATTTT CASSQVTGLRRDTQYF
. TRBJ1-1 . TRBV10-1 TGCGCCAGCAGCCCCGGAGGGTGGAACACTGAAGCTTTCTTT CASSPGGWNTEAFF
. TRBJ2-3 TRBD2 TRBV9 TGTGCCAGCAGTGCTCGAGCGGGGGCGCGGACAGATACGCAGTATTTT CASSARAGARTDTQYF
once TRBJ1-2 . TRBV6-5 TGTGCCAGCAGTTTCGACAGCAAAAACTATGGCTACACCTTC CASSFDSKNYGYTF
. TRBJ2-7 . TRBV29-1 TGCAGCGTTGAAACGGGGGCTTACGAGCAGTACTTC CSVETGAYEQYF
. TRBJ2-3 TRBD1 TRBV9 TGTGCCAGCAGCGTAGAGGGACAGGCAGATACGCAGTATTTT CASSVEGQADTQYF
. TRBJ2-1 . TRBV7-2 TGTGCCAGCAGCTTAGGTCGCGGGTTCAATGAGCAGTTCTTC CASSLGRGFNEQFF
few TRBJ1-6 TRBD1 TRBV2 TGTGCCAGCAGTGTGGGACAGGATAATTCACCCCTCCACTTT CASSVGQDNSPLHF
. TRBJ1-3 . TRBV6-5 TGTGCCAGCAGTTCTTCAGGGACAGGAAACACCATATATTTT CASSSSGTGNTIYF